This TCR beta chain was documented in a study of early T cells in non-severe SARS-CoV-2 infection. In germline, CDR1 is DFQATT, CDR2 SNEGSKA (reference sequence). This CDR3 has 14 residues. V shed 5 bases and J 2 bases; nucleotides not matched to a gene: 7. TCRdb independently ran MiXCR on the 5' RACE reads; one entry per CDR3 protein. The profile shows some 80,000 distinct CDR3 sequences, roughly a tenth of them singletons. This sequence originates from an adult who was a healthcare worker with PCR-confirmed SARS-CoV-2 infection or an uninfected control (not recorded which). The chain uses TRBV20-1 and TRBJ2-7, with TRBD2 identical over 9 bases. Source: whole blood, taken at baseline. The chain's CDR3 is CSAGGSGSPYEQYF. The CDR3 nucleotides read TGCAGTGCTGGGGGTAGCGGGAGCCCCTACGAGCAGTACTTC.